The following is a TCR beta chain sequence with its context. The sample is drawn from a study of long-term antiretroviral therapy in people with HIV. With survey level as its setting, the immunoSEQ assay was v3.0. Only in-frame clones appear in the TCRdb table, and some are missing; sequencing was by immunoSEQ multiplex PCR. The profile shows 21,000 or so clones, 70% to 90% of them singletons. This CDR3 comprises 16 residues. The V and J ends lost 5 bases and 2 bases respectively, with 18 bases between them. CDR1 is MNHEY, CDR2 SMNVEV, per germline (reference sequence). The sequences come from unsorted PBMCs, collected 2.3 years after starting antiretroviral therapy. This chain connects TRBV27 to TRBJ2-5; tentative D call: TRBD1 (6 bases). The receptor comes from a man in his 60s with HIV. The CDR3 DNA is TGTGCCAGCAGTCTTACAGGGTCCCCGGGGCAAGAGACCCAGTACTTC. This gives the protein CASSLTGSPGQETQYF.